A selection of T cell receptor beta chains follows, all from one sample in a study of post-analysis software for immune sequencing data. Each CDR3 protein gets one entry after TCRdb re-called the PCR reads with MiXCR. The sample lists 650,000 to 850,000 distinct CDR3 sequences, roughly 50% occurring once. Input material: blood. All receptors derive from a girl under 18 with multiple sclerosis. The CDR3 runs from the conserved cysteine through the conserved F or W. A D gene is named only where the DNA matches it firmly. Expanded clones are given a class, and other clones once, few, many or no size at all.

cdr3_aa cdr3_nt d_call j_call clone_size v_call
CASNPQGLQPQHF TGTGCCAGCAACCCCCAGGGGCTACAGCCCCAGCATTTT NA TRBJ1-5 few TRBV6-1
CASSRDDPGYDEQFF TGTGCCAGCAGTCGAGATGACCCGGGGTACGATGAGCAGTTCTTC NA TRBJ2-1 NA TRBV28
CASTRSGAANEKLFF TGTGCCAGCACCCGTAGTGGGGCGGCTAATGAAAAACTGTTTTTT NA TRBJ1-4 NA TRBV28
CATSRVFTTYEQYF TGTGCCACCAGCAGAGTGTTCACCACCTACGAGCAGTACTTC NA TRBJ2-7 NA TRBV15
CASSALHGGTQYF TGTGCCAGCAGTGCGTTACATGGGGGTACGCAGTATTTT NA TRBJ2-3 NA TRBV12-3/TRBV12-4
CAWSTSGAWQYF TGTGCCTGGAGTACCTCAGGAGCTTGGCAGTACTTC NA TRBJ2-7 NA TRBV30
CASSLVSSQGMEQFF TGTGCCAGCAGCTTAGTGTCGTCCCAGGGGATGGAGCAGTTCTTC NA TRBJ2-1 once TRBV7-2
CSARGFDRGLVEQYF TGCAGTGCTAGGGGTTTTGACAGGGGGCTGGTCGAGCAGTACTTC TRBD1 TRBJ2-7 NA TRBV20-1
CASSFPRLAGHYEQYF TGTGCCAGCAGTTTCCCCCGACTAGCGGGTCACTACGAGCAGTACTTC TRBD2 TRBJ2-7 once TRBV28
CASSLGTFKGYTF TGTGCCAGCAGTTTGGGCACCTTTAAGGGCTACACCTTC NA TRBJ1-2 NA TRBV12-3/TRBV12-4
CASSSGVGHEQYF TGTGCCAGCAGCTCGGGTGTCGGCCACGAGCAGTACTTC NA TRBJ2-7 NA TRBV7-9
CASSLFGAGGTDTQYF TGTGCCAGCAGCTTATTCGGCGCGGGGGGCACAGATACGCAGTATTTT TRBD2 TRBJ2-3 once TRBV7-3
CATSSPVGQGPGSGYGYTF TGTGCCACCAGCAGCCCTGTTGGGCAGGGCCCCGGATCAGGCTATGGCTACACCTTC NA TRBJ1-2 few TRBV15
CASSRQFF TGTGCCAGCAGTCGGCAGTTCTTC NA TRBJ2-1 few TRBV7-2
CASSVKTGGYNYGYTF TGTGCCAGCAGTGTTAAAACAGGGGGCTACAACTATGGCTACACCTTC TRBD1 TRBJ1-2 NA TRBV2
CSVGPMDMSGELFF TGCAGCGTTGGACCTATGGACATGTCCGGGGAGCTGTTTTTT NA TRBJ2-2 few TRBV29-1
CANREYEQYF TGTGCCAACAGGGAGTACGAGCAGTACTTC NA TRBJ2-7 NA TRBV7-9
CASSLGTSGGEQYF TGTGCCAGCAGTTTAGGGACTAGCGGTGGCGAGCAGTACTTC TRBD2 TRBJ2-7 NA TRBV12-3/TRBV12-4
CASSFAGQSEAFF TGTGCCAGCAGCTTTGCCGGACAGTCTGAAGCTTTCTTT NA TRBJ1-1 few TRBV7-2
CAISRFLAGGDYEQYF TGTGCCATCAGCCGATTCCTAGCGGGAGGCGACTACGAGCAGTACTTC TRBD2 TRBJ2-7 NA TRBV10-3
CSARDRNNSPLHF TGCAGTGCTAGGGACAGAAATAATTCACCCCTCCACTTT NA TRBJ1-6 NA TRBV20-1
CASRPMAGIPSGEQYF TGTGCCAGCAGACCCATGGCTGGCATTCCCTCGGGCGAGCAGTACTTC NA TRBJ2-7 NA TRBV27
CSARLAGGVNEQFF TGCAGTGCTAGACTAGCGGGAGGGGTCAATGAGCAGTTCTTC TRBD2 TRBJ2-1 few TRBV20-1
CASRPQGGSYNEQFF TGTGCCAGCAGGCCACAGGGGGGCTCCTACAATGAGCAGTTCTTC TRBD1 TRBJ2-1 few TRBV27
CASSPAGLAGLTGELFF TGTGCCAGCAGTCCAGCCGGACTAGCGGGCTTAACCGGGGAGCTGTTTTTT TRBD2 TRBJ2-2 few TRBV28
CASSVALLNNEQFF TGTGCCAGCAGCGTCGCACTCCTTAACAATGAGCAGTTCTTC NA TRBJ2-1 NA TRBV7-2
CASSLRGPTDTQYF TGTGCCAGCAGCCTCCGGGGACCAACAGATACGCAGTATTTT NA TRBJ2-3 many TRBV12-3/TRBV12-4
CSVMTGYDQYF TGCAGCGTGATGACAGGCTACGATCAGTACTTC NA TRBJ2-5 NA TRBV29-1
CASSPGRLSGPTYEQYF TGTGCCAGCAGTCCGGGACGGTTGAGCGGGCCCACCTACGAGCAGTACTTC NA TRBJ2-7 few TRBV6-2/TRBV6-3
CASSIGRLGVNEQYF TGCGCCAGCAGCATTGGGCGGCTAGGGGTAAACGAGCAGTACTTC NA TRBJ2-7 few TRBV4-3
CSAYWRSTDTQYF TGCAGTGCTTACTGGAGAAGCACAGATACGCAGTATTTT NA TRBJ2-3 NA TRBV20-1
CASSKGAEETQYF TGTGCCAGCAGCAAGGGGGCAGAAGAGACCCAGTACTTC TRBD1 TRBJ2-5 many TRBV27
CSALRGAENTEAFF TGCAGTGCTTTGCGGGGCGCCGAGAACACTGAAGCTTTCTTT NA TRBJ1-1 NA TRBV20-1
CASSSGPIVTDTQYF TGTGCCAGCAGCTCCGGGCCCATCGTGACAGATACGCAGTATTTT NA TRBJ2-3 NA TRBV7-9
CAISRGQAGSTDTQYF TGTGCCATCAGTAGAGGACAGGCCGGTAGCACAGATACGCAGTATTTT TRBD1 TRBJ2-3 few TRBV10-3
CASSEVKGAFF TGTGCCAGCAGTGAAGTAAAGGGAGCTTTCTTT NA TRBJ1-1 NA TRBV6-1
CSVDPGTDTQYF TGCAGCGTTGATCCGGGCACAGATACGCAGTATTTT NA TRBJ2-3 many TRBV29-1
CSAGGTSGSRQYF TGCAGTGCTGGCGGGACTAGCGGGAGTAGGCAGTACTTC TRBD2 TRBJ2-4 NA TRBV20-1
CASSFLSGTKQETQYF TGTGCCAGCAGTTTCCTCTCCGGGACAAAGCAAGAGACCCAGTACTTC NA TRBJ2-5 few TRBV27
CAISESFGQPQHF TGTGCCATCAGTGAGTCGTTCGGTCAGCCCCAGCATTTT NA TRBJ1-5 few TRBV10-3
CSARDPGLSYEQYF TGCAGTGCTAGAGATCCGGGCCTGTCCTACGAGCAGTACTTC NA TRBJ2-7 NA TRBV20-1
CASSPNTGAFDYGYTF TGTGCCAGCAGTCCGAACACAGGGGCCTTCGACTATGGCTACACCTTC TRBD1 TRBJ1-2 NA TRBV6-5
CASSFSGQVNTEAFF TGCGCCAGCAGCTTTTCGGGACAAGTGAACACTGAAGCTTTCTTT NA TRBJ1-1 NA TRBV5-1
CASSLAEFAQYF TGTGCCAGCAGCTTAGCAGAATTTGCCCAGTACTTC NA TRBJ2-5 NA TRBV7-2
CSAEALAGGRREQFF TGCAGTGCCGAAGCTCTAGCGGGAGGACGGAGAGAGCAGTTCTTC TRBD2 TRBJ2-1 few TRBV20-1
CSVASGVLQETQYF TGCAGCGTTGCGAGCGGGGTCCTTCAAGAGACCCAGTACTTC TRBD2 TRBJ2-5 NA TRBV29-1
CSAPGNGYNEQFF TGCAGTGCCCCCGGGAATGGGTACAATGAGCAGTTCTTC NA TRBJ2-1 few TRBV20-1
CASSLVAANTDTQYF TGTGCCAGCAGCTTAGTAGCGGCCAACACAGATACGCAGTATTTT NA TRBJ2-3 NA TRBV7-2
CASSQRDNYGYTF TGTGCCAGCAGCCAACGGGATAACTATGGCTACACCTTC NA TRBJ1-2 few TRBV9
CASSVDIASGRETQYF TGTGCCAGCAGCGTAGATATAGCCAGCGGGAGGGAGACCCAGTACTTC TRBD2 TRBJ2-5 few TRBV9
CASSLERNGGPQGSGANVLTF TGTGCCAGCAGCTTAGAACGCAACGGGGGGCCGCAGGGCTCTGGGGCCAACGTCCTGACTTTC NA TRBJ2-6 few TRBV7-8
CASSLVVLAGGEETQYF TGTGCCAGCAGCTTAGTTGTACTAGCGGGAGGGGAAGAGACCCAGTACTTC TRBD2 TRBJ2-5 NA TRBV7-9
CASSSMINEKLFF TGTGCCAGCAGCTCTATGATTAATGAAAAACTGTTTTTT NA TRBJ1-4 NA TRBV14